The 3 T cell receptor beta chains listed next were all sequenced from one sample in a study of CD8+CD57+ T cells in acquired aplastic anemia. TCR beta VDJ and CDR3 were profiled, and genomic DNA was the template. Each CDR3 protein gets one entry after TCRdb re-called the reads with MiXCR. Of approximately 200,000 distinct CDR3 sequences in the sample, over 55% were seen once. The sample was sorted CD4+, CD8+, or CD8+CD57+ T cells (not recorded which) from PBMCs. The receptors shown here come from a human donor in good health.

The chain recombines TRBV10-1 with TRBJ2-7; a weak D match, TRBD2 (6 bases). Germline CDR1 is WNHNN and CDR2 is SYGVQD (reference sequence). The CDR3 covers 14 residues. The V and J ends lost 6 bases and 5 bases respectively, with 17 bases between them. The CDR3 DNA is TGCGCCAGCAGCTTGGAGGGAATCCGGGACGAGCAGTACTTC. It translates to CASSLEGIRDEQYF.

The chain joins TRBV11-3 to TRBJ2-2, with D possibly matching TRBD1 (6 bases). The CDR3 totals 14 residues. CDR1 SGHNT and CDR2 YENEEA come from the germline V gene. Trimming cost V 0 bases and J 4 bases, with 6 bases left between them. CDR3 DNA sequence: TGTGCCAGCAGCTTAGACAGGGGCACCGGGGAGCTGTTTTTT. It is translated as CASSLDRGTGELFF. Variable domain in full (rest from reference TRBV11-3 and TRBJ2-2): EAGVVQSPRYKIIEKKQPVAFWCNPISGHNTLYWYLQNLGQGPELLIRYENEEAVDDSQLPKDRFSAERLKGVDSTLKIQPAELGDSAVYLCASSLDRGTGELFFGEGSRLTVL.

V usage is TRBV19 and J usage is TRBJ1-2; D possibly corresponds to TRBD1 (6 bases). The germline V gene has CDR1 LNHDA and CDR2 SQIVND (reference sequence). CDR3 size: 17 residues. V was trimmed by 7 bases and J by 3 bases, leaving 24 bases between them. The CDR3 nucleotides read TGTGCCAGTACTACCCCCACACAGGGACCCTCCTACTATGGCTACACCTTC. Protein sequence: CASTTPTQGPSYYGYTF.